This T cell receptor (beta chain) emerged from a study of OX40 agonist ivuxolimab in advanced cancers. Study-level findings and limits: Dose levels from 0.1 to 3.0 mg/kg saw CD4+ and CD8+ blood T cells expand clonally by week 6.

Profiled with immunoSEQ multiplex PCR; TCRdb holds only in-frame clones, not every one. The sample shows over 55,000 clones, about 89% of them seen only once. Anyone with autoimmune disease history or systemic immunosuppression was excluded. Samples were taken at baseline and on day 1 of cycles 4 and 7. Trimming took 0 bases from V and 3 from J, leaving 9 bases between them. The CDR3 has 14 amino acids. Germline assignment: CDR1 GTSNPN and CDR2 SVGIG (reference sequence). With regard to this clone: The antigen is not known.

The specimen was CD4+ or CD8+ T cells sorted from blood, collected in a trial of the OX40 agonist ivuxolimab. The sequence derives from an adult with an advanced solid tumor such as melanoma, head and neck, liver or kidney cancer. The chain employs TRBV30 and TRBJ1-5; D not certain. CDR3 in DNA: TGTGCCTGGAGTGTAGACACCCACAATCAGCCCCAGCATTTT. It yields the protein CAWSVDTHNQPQHF.